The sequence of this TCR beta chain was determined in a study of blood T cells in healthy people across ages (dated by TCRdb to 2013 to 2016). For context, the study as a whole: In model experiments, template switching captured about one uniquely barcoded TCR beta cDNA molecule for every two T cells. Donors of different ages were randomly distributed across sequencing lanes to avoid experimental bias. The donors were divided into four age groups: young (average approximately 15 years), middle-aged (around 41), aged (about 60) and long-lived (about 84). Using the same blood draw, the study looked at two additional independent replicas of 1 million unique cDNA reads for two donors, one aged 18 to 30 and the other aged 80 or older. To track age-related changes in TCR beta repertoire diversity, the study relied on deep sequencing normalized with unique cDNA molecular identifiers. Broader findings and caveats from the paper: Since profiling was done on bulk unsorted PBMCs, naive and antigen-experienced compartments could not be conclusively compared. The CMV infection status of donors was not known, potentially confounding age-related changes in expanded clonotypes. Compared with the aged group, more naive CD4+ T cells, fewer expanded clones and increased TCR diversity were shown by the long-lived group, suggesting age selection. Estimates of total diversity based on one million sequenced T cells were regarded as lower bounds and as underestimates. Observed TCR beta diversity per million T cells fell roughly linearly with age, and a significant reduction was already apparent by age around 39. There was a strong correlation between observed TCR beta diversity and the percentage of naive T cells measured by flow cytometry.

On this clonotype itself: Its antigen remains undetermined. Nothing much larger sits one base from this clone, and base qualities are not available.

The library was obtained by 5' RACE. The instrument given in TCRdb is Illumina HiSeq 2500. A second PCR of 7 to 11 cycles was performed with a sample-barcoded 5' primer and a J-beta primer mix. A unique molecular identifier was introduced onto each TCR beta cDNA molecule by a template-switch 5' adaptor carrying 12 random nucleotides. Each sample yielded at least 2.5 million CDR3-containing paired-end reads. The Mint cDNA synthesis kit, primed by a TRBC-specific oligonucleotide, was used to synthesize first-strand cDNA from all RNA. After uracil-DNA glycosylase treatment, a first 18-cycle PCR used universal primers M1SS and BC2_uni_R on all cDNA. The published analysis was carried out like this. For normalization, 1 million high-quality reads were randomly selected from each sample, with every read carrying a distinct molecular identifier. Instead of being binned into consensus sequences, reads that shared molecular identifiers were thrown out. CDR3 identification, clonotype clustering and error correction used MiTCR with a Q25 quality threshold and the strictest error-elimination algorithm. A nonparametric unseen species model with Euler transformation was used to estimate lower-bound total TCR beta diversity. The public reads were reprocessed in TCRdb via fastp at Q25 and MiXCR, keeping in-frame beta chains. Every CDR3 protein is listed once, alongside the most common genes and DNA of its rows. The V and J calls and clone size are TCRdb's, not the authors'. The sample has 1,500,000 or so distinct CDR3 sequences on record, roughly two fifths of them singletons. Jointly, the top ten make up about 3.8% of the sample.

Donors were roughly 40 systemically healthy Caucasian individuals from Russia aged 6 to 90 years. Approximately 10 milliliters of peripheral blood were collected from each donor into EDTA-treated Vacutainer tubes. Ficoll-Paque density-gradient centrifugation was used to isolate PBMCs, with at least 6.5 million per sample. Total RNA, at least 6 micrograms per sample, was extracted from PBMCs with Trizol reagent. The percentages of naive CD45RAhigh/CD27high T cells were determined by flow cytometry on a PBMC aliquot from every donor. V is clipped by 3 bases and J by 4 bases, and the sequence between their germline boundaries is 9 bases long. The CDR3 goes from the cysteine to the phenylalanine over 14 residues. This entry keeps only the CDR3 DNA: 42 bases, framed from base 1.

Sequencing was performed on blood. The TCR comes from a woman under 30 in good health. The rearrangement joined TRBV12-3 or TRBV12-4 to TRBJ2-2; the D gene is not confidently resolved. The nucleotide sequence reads TGTGCCAGCAGTTTGGTGACATCCACCGGGGAGCTGTTTTTT. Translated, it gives CASSLVTSTGELFF.